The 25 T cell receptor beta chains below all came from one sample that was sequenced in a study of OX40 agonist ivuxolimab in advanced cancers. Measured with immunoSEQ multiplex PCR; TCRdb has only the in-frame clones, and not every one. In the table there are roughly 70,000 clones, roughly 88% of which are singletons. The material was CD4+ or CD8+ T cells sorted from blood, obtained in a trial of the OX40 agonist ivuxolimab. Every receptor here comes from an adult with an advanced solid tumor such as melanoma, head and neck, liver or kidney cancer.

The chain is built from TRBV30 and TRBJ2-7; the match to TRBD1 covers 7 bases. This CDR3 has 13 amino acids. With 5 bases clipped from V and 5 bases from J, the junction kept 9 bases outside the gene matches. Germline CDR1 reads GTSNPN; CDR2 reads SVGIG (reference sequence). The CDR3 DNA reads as TGTGCCTGGTCGAGGGGGCTGGGAGACGAGCAGTACTTC. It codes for CAWSRGLGDEQYF.

CDR3: CATSRIGVYEKLFF. CDR3 bases: TGTGCCACCAGCAGAATAGGTGTTTATGAAAAACTGTTTTTT. The chain carries TRBV15 and TRBJ1-4; D is ambiguous. The CDR3 is 14 amino acids. V lost 2 bases, J lost 6 bases, and 10 bases lay in between. Germline CDR1 reads LNHNV; CDR2 reads YYDKDF (reference sequence).

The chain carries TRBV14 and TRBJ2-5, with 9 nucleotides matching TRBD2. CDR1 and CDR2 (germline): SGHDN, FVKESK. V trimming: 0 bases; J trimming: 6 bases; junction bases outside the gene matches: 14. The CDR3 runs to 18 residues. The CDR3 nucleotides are TGTGCCAGCAGCCAAGATTATAGCGGGAGCAAACTCCGGCAGACCCAGTACTTC. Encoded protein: CASSQDYSGSKLRQTQYF.

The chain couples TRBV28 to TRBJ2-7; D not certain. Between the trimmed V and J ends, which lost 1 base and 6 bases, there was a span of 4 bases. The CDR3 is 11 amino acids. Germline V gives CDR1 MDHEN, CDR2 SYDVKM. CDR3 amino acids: CASSLFIEQYF. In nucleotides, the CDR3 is TGTGCCAGCAGTTTATTTATCGAGCAGTACTTC.

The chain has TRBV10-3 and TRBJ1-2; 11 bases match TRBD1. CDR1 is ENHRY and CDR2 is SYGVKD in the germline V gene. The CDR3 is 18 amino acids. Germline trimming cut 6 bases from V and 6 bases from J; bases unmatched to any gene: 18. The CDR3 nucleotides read TGTGCCATCAGGACTACCGGACAGGGGGCGTATAATAAGAATGGCTACACCTTC. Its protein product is CAIRTTGQGAYNKNGYTF.

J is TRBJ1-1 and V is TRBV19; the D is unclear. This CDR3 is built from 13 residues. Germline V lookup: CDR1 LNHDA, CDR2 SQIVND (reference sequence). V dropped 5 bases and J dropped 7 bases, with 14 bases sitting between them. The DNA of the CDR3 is TGTGCCAGTAGTTATATCGGTTCGGATGAAGCTTTCTTT. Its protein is CASSYIGSDEAFF.

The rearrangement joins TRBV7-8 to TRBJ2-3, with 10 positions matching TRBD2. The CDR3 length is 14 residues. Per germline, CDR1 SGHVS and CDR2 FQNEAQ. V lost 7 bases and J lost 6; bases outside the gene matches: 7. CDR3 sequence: CASIRSGGRDTQYF. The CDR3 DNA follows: TGTGCCAGCATTCGTAGCGGGGGGCGGGATACGCAGTATTTT.

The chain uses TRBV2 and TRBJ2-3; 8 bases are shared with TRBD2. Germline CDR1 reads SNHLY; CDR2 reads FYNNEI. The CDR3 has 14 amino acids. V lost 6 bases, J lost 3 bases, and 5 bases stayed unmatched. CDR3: CASRGLDATDTQYF. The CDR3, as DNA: TGTGCCAGCAGGGGACTAGATGCTACAGATACGCAGTATTTT.

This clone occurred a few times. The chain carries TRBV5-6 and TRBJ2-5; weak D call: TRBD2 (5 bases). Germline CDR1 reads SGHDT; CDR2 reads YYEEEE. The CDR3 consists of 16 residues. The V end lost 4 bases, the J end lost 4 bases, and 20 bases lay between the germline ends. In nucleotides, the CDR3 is TGTGCCAGCAGCCCTAACCCGTTCCGGGGTAGAGAGACCCAGTACTTC. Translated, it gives CASSPNPFRGRETQYF.

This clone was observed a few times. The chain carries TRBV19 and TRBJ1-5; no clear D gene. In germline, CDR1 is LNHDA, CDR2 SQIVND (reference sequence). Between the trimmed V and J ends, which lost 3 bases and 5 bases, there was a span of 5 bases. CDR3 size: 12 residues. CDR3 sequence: CASSILYQPQHF. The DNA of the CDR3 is TGTGCCAGTAGTATTCTATATCAGCCCCAGCATTTT.

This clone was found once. The CDR3 nucleotides read TGTGCCAGCAGTCTGGGCAGGGGCAATGAGCAGTTCTTC. Amino acid sequence: CASSLGRGNEQFF. J is TRBJ2-1 and V is TRBV2, with a possible D match to TRBD1 (6 bases). Germline values: CDR1 SNHLY, CDR2 FYNNEI. The CDR3 extends over 13 amino acids. V was clipped by 5 bases and J by 6 bases, with 11 bases between them.

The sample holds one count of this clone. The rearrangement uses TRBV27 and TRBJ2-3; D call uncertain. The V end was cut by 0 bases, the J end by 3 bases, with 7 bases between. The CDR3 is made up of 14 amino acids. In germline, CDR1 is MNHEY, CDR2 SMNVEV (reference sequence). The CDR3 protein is CASSLSLGTDTQYF. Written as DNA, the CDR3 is TGTGCCAGCAGTTTATCCCTGGGGACAGATACGCAGTATTTT.

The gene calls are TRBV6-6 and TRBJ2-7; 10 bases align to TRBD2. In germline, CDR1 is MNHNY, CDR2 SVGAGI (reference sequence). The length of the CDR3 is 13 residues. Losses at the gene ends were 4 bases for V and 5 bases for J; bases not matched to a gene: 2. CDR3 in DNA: TGTGCCAGCAGTTTAGCGGGAGGAGACGAGCAGTACTTC. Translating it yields CASSLAGGDEQYF.

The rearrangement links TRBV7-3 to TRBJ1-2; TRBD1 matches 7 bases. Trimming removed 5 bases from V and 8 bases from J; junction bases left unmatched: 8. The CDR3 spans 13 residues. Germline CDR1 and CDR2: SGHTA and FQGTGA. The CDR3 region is CASSDGTALGYTF. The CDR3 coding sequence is TGTGCCAGCAGCGACGGGACAGCTCTGGGCTACACCTTC.

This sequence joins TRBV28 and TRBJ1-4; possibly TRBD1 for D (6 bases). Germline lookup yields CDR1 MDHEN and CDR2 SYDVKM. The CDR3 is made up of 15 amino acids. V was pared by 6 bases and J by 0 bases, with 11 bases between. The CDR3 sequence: CASSPWTATNEKLFF. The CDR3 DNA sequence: TGTGCCAGCAGCCCGTGGACAGCAACTAATGAAAAACTGTTTTTT. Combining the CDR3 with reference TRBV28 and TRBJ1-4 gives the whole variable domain DVKVTQSSRYLVKRTGEKVFLECVQDMDHENMFWYRQDPGLGLRLIYFSYDVKMKEKGDIPEGYSVSREKKERFSLILESASTNQTSMYLCASSPWTATNEKLFFGSGTQLSVL.

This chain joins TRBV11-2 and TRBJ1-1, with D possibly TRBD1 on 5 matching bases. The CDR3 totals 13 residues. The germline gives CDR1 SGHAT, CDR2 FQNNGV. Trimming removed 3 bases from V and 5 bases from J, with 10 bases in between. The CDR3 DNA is TGTGCCAGCAGCTTTCAGGGAGGAACTGAAGCTTTCTTT. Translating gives CASSFQGGTEAFF.

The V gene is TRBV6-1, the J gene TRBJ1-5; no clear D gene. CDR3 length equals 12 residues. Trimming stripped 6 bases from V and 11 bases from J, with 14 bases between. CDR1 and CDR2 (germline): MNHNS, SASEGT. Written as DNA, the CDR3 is TGTGCCAGCAGGACTTCTGTTAGGGCCCAGCATTTT. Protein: CASRTSVRAQHF.

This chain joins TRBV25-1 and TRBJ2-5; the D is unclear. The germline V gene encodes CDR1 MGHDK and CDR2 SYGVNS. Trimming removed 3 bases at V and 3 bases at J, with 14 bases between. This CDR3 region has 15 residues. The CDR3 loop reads CASSDARFQEETQYF. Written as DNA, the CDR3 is TGTGCCAGCAGTGATGCGAGATTCCAAGAAGAGACCCAGTACTTC.

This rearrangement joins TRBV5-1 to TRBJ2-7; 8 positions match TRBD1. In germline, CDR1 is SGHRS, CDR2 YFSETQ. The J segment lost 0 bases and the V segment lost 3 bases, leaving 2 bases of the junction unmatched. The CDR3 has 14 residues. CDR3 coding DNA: TGCGCCAGCAGCTCGGGACAGGCCTCCTACGAGCAGTACTTC. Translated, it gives CASSSGQASYEQYF.

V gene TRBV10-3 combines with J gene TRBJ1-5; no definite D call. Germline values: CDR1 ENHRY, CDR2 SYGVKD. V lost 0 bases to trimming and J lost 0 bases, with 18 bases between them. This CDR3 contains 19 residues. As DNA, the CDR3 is TGTGCCATCAGTGAGTCCGGGAGTGCCCGTCCCTATAGCAATCAGCCCCAGCATTTT. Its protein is CAISESGSARPYSNQPQHF.

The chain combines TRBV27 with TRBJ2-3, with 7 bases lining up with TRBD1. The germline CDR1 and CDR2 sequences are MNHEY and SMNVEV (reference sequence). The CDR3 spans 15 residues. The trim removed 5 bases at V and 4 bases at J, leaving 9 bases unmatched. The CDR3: CASSGTAVVSDTQYF. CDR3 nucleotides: TGTGCCAGCAGTGGGACAGCGGTAGTATCAGATACGCAGTATTTT.

In nucleotides, the CDR3 is TGTGCCAGCAGCGTAGCTGGAGCGGACCCTGGAGTCGAGCAGTACTTC. Amino acid sequence: CASSVAGADPGVEQYF. The chain has TRBV9 and TRBJ2-7, with D possibly TRBD2 on 5 matching bases. CDR3 length: 16 residues. Germline V CDR1 and CDR2: SGDLS, YYNGEE. Between the trimmed V and J ends, which lost 0 bases and 6 bases, there was a span of 19 bases. The whole variable domain, remainder taken from reference TRBV9 and TRBJ2-7, is DSGVTQTPKHLITATGQRVTLRCSPRSGDLSVYWYQQSLDQGLQFLIQYYNGEERAKGNILERFSAQQFPDLHSELNLSSLELGDSALYFCASSVAGADPGVEQYFGPGTRLTVT.

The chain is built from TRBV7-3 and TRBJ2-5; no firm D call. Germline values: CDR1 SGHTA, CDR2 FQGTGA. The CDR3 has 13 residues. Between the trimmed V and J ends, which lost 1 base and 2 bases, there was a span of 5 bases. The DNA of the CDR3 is TGTGCCAGCAGCTTAAGCAGACAAGAGACCCAGTACTTC. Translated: CASSLSRQETQYF.

CDR3 sequence (DNA): TGCGCCAGCAGCTTGTTTGGGGGAGGGGATAGCTCCTACGAGCAGTACTTC. Its translation: CASSLFGGGDSSYEQYF. V and J are TRBV5-1 and TRBJ2-7, with TRBD2 matching 7 bases. This CDR3 region has 17 residues. With 1 base clipped from V and 0 bases from J, the junction kept 10 bases outside the gene matches. Germline V gives CDR1 SGHRS, CDR2 YFSETQ.

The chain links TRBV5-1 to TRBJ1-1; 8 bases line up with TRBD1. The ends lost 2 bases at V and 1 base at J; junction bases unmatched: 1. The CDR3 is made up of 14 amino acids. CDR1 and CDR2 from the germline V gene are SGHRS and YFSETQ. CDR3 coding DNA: TGCGCCAGCAGCTTCACAGGGGGGAACACTGAAGCTTTCTTT. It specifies CASSFTGGNTEAFF. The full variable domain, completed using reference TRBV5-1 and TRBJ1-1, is KAGVTQTPRYLIKTRGQQVTLSCSPISGHRSVSWYQQTPGQGLQFLFEYFSETQRNKGNFPGRFSGRQFSNSRSEMNVSTLELGDSALYLCASSFTGGNTEAFFGQGTRLTVV.